This TCR beta chain was profiled in a study of shared clonotypes between healthy human individuals. V was shortened by 1 base and J by 3 bases, with 7 bases between the two germline ends. Germline loops: CDR1 LGHNA, CDR2 YSLEER. The CDR3 contains 14 residues. Study observations and caveats: Compared with memory subsets, naive subsets generally had larger estimated richness.

TCRdb keeps only in-frame clones here, not all; method: immunoSEQ multiplex PCR. The sample holds a few million clones; just under 95% are singletons and the top ten take 0.3% to 0.45%. This clone was found once. What it recognizes is unknown. This clonotype was obtained from a man younger than 30 in good health. Some clones in this sample may be carry-over from other donors' samples. The rearrangement uses TRBV4-3 and TRBJ2-1; D unclear. Sequenced sample: naive CD4+ T cells from PBMCs. The sample's subset: CD45RA+ positively selected. DNA for the CDR3: TGCGCCAGCAGCCAAGTTTCGGGCTACAATGAGCAGTTCTTC. It encodes CASSQVSGYNEQFF.